These 26 T cell receptor beta chains were sequenced from one sample in a study of blood T cells in healthy people across ages. It was with a sample-barcoded 5' primer and a J-beta primer mix that a second PCR of roughly 7 to 12 cycles was run. TCRdb re-analysed the 5' RACE reads in MiXCR, keeping a single row per CDR3 protein. The sample consists of around 850,000 distinct CDR3 sequences, about 36% of them appearing once. The sequenced material came from blood. These receptors were collected from a man aged 18 to 35 in good health.

The chain employs TRBV7-2 and TRBJ2-1; D gene unclear. V lost 5 bases, J lost 7 bases, and 12 bases lay in between. CDR3 size: 13 residues. CDR1 SGHTA and CDR2 FQGNSA come from the germline V gene. The CDR3 bases are TGTGCCAGCAGCCTAAGGTGGTTGAATGAGCAGTTCTTC. Translated: CASSLRWLNEQFF.

This clonotype is medium-sized. The chain recombines TRBV20-1 with TRBJ1-2; D not certain. Trimming removed 0 bases at V and 5 bases at J, with 7 bases between. CDR3 length equals 12 residues. Germline CDR1 reads DFQATT; CDR2 reads SNEGSKA (reference sequence). CDR3 sequence reads: CSAREGFYGYTF. CDR3 bases: TGCAGTGCTAGAGAAGGTTTTTATGGCTACACCTTC.

The CDR3 DNA follows: TGTGCCAGCGTGGCAGGGGAAGAGTATGGCTACACCTTC. It codes for CASVAGEEYGYTF. The chain recombines TRBV10-3 with TRBJ1-2, with D maybe TRBD1 (6 bases). The CDR3 runs 13 residues. Germline CDR1 reads ENHRY; CDR2 reads SYGVKD. The V end lost 10 bases, the J end lost 5 bases, and 17 bases lay between the germline ends.

In this sample, this clonotype turned up once. It may be a read error: a sequence one base away is much more abundant. The J gene is TRBJ1-6, the V gene TRBV7-2; 9 positions agree with TRBD1. Trimming took 0 bases from V and 5 from J; bases not matched to a gene: 2. The germline CDR1 and CDR2 sequences are SGHTA and FQGNSA. The CDR3 runs to 16 residues. The CDR3 coding sequence is TGTGCCAGCAGCTTAGCGGGGACAGGGAATAATTCACCCCTCCACTTT. This codes for CASSLAGTGNNSPLHF.

The chain combines TRBV7-9 with TRBJ2-3, with 8 bases matching TRBD1. The CDR3 length is 15 residues. CDR1 SEHNR and CDR2 FQNEAQ come from the germline V gene (reference sequence). Losses at the gene ends were 6 bases for V and 3 bases for J; bases not matched to a gene: 8. CDR3 sequence reads: CASSQQGQGTDTQYF. The CDR3 DNA reads as TGTGCCAGCAGTCAACAAGGACAGGGAACAGATACGCAGTATTTT.

The rearrangement uses TRBV7-2 and TRBJ2-4, with D perhaps TRBD2 (6 bases). The ends were cut back, 3 bases at V and 0 bases at J, with 18 bases in the middle. Germline V gene data show CDR1 as SGHTA and CDR2 as FQGNSA. The length of the CDR3 is 18 residues. DNA for the CDR3: TGTGCCAGCAGCTTGAACACCTGGACTATCTTAGCCAAAAACATTCAGTACTTC. Translated, it gives CASSLNTWTILAKNIQYF.

The sample holds many counts of this clonotype. An end of the junction does not agree with germline; a read error may underlie this. This chain joins TRBV12-3 or TRBV12-4 and TRBJ1-5; D unclear. The CDR3 is 13 residues long. The CDR3 DNA reads TGTGCCAGCAGCTTAGACAGCAATCAGCCCCAGCATTTT. Translated: CASSLDSNQPQHF.

Comments on this clonotype: One junction end does not reproduce the germline sequence, and a read error may be involved. The rearrangement joins TRBV6-2 or TRBV6-3 to TRBJ2-5; no reliable D call. Germline V lookup: CDR1 MNHEY, CDR2 SVGEGT. The CDR3 extends over 11 amino acids. The CDR3 sequence: CVSSYPETQYF. For the CDR3, the DNA is TGTGTCAGCAGCTATCCGGAGACCCAGTACTTC.

A single count supports this clonotype. This chain connects TRBV4-1 to TRBJ1-2; a possible D gene is TRBD1 (5 bases). Germline V lookup: CDR1 MGHRA, CDR2 YSYEKL. The CDR3 is 13 amino acids. The ends were cut back, 0 bases at V and 7 bases at J, with 9 bases in the middle. In nucleotides, the CDR3 is TGCGCCAGCAGCCAAGATTGGGGGGTTGGCTACACCTTC. Translating gives CASSQDWGVGYTF.

About this clonotype itself: A much larger clonotype is one base distant, so this may be a read error. The chain joins TRBV15 to TRBJ2-3; D gene unclear. Between the trimmed V and J ends, which lost 1 base and 5 bases, there was a span of 1 base. The CDR3 contains 11 residues. Looked up from germline, CDR1 is LNHNV and CDR2 is YYDKDF (reference sequence). CDR3 DNA sequence: TGTGCCACCAGCAGAGTAGATACGCAGTATTTT. Its protein is CATSRVDTQYF.

In this sample, this clonotype turned up a few times. The V call is TRBV18, the J call TRBJ1-2; D may be TRBD1 (6 bases). This CDR3 has 17 amino acids. Germline V gene sequence: CDR1 KGHSH, CDR2 LQKENI. Trimming left V 0 bases short and J 3 bases short, with 17 bases between. CDR3 loop: CASSPPNQGRDDYGYTF. DNA for the CDR3: TGTGCCAGCTCACCACCAAATCAGGGGCGAGATGACTATGGCTACACCTTC.

This clonotype was seen a handful of times. V usage is TRBV10-3 and J usage is TRBJ2-5, with TRBD1 as a possible D gene (6 bases). The CDR3 covers 15 residues. V was pared by 6 bases and J by 1 base, with 15 bases between. In germline, CDR1 is ENHRY, CDR2 SYGVKD. The CDR3 bases are TGTGCCATCAGGAAGGATGGCAGGGGCCAAGAGACCCAGTACTTC. The encoded protein is CAIRKDGRGQETQYF.

This chain uses TRBV5-5 with TRBJ1-2; D is possibly TRBD1 (5 bases). The ends were cut back, 3 bases at V and 3 bases at J, with 12 bases in the middle. This CDR3 is built from 14 residues. Germline loops: CDR1 SGHKS, CDR2 YYEKEE (reference sequence). In DNA, the CDR3 is TGTGCCAGCAGCTGGGGGGTCACCGACTATGGCTACACCTTC. This sequence encodes CASSWGVTDYGYTF.

V is TRBV4-3 and J is TRBJ2-6; the D is unclear. Germline CDR1 is LGHNA and CDR2 is YSLEER. This CDR3 region has 18 residues. V was cut by 1 base and J by 0 bases, with 13 bases left in between. The chain's CDR3 is CASSQGVFGPSGANVLTF. The CDR3 DNA sequence: TGCGCCAGCAGCCAAGGAGTATTTGGGCCCTCTGGGGCCAACGTCCTGACTTTC.

The gene calls are TRBV6-5 and TRBJ1-6, with 8 bases aligning to TRBD1. The CDR3 loop spans 16 amino acids. With 6 bases clipped from V and 4 bases from J, the junction kept 8 bases outside the gene matches. Per the germline V gene, CDR1 is MNHEY and CDR2 is SVGAGI. The CDR3 nucleotides are TGTGCCAGCAGGAACGACAGGGGAGGGTATAATTCACCCCTCCACTTT. It is translated as CASRNDRGGYNSPLHF.

The gene calls are TRBV11-2 and TRBJ2-7; D unresolved. Per germline, CDR1 SGHAT and CDR2 FQNNGV. V shed 1 base and J shed 6 bases, with 10 bases lying between them. This CDR3 contains 13 residues. The CDR3 DNA reads as TGTGCCAGCAGCTTAGCCCCCAACCCCGAGCAGTACTTC. It translates to CASSLAPNPEQYF.

This clonotype was seen once. Being one base from a much bigger clone, this may be a read error. V is TRBV12-3 or TRBV12-4 and J is TRBJ1-2; D ambiguous. V was clipped by 7 bases and J by 12 bases, with 18 bases between them. The CDR3 totals 12 residues. The DNA for the CDR3 is TGTGCCAGCATTCGAAGTTTTATGGGTCACACCTTC. Protein: CASIRSFMGHTF.

The V and J genes are TRBV9 and TRBJ2-2; D possibly matches TRBD1 or TRBD2 (5 bases each). V was cut by 0 bases and J by 3 bases, with 15 bases left in between. Germline values: CDR1 SGDLS, CDR2 YYNGEE. The CDR3 sequence is 17 residues long. The DNA of the CDR3 is TGTGCCAGCAGCGTAGTCATTGGGGACCCCGACACCGGGGAGCTGTTTTTT. It specifies CASSVVIGDPDTGELFF.

The chain recombines TRBV6-4 with TRBJ2-3; 10 positions agree with TRBD2. V trimming: 4 bases; J trimming: 5 bases; junction bases outside the gene matches: 3. The CDR3 covers 14 residues. Germline V gene lookup returns CDR1 MRHNA and CDR2 SNTAGT. The CDR3 DNA reads as TGTGCCAGCAGTGCTAGCGGGGGAGGAGATACGCAGTATTTT. Its translation is CASSASGGGDTQYF.

This clonotype was counted at least ten times. The chain couples TRBV15 to TRBJ2-3; either TRBD1 or TRBD2 may fit D (5 bases each). The CDR3 totals 17 residues. With 0 bases removed from V and 2 bases from J, the gap between germline ends came to 15 bases. Germline values: CDR1 LNHNV, CDR2 YYDKDF (reference sequence). The CDR3 DNA sequence: TGTGCCACCAGCAGAGATCGAGGGGTCATATACACAGATACGCAGTATTTT. Residues: CATSRDRGVIYTDTQYF.

This clonotype was found once. The V gene is TRBV5-4, the J gene TRBJ2-3; D is possibly TRBD1 (5 bases). The V end was cut by 3 bases, the J end by 1 base, with 12 bases between. There are 15 residues in the CDR3. The germline CDR1 and CDR2 sequences are SGHNT and YYREEE (reference sequence). The CDR3, as DNA: TGTGCCAGCAGCTCTAGGGGTTATGGCACAGATACGCAGTATTTT. It translates to CASSSRGYGTDTQYF.

The genes are TRBV18 and TRBJ2-4; no clear D gene. This CDR3 has 15 amino acids. The germline V and J ends were trimmed by 4 bases and 3 bases, with 13 bases remaining between them. Germline lookup yields CDR1 KGHSH and CDR2 LQKENI. The CDR3 coding sequence is TGTGCCAGCTCACTCGGTACGGGCGACAAAAACATTCAGTACTTC. Protein product: CASSLGTGDKNIQYF. Full variable domain (remainder filled in from reference TRBV18 and TRBJ2-4): NAGVMQNPRHLVRRRGQEARLRCSPMKGHSHVYWYRQLPEEGLKFMVYLQKENIIDESGMPKERFSAEFPKEGPSILRIQQVVRGDSAAYFCASSLGTGDKNIQYFGAGTRLSVL.

Remarks on this clonotype: Compared with germline, one end of the junction differs, possibly owing to a read error. This chain connects TRBV4-2 to TRBJ1-2, with 9 nucleotides matching TRBD1. Germline CDR1 and CDR2: LGHNA and YNFKEQ. The CDR3 covers 14 residues. CDR3 DNA: TGTACCAGCAGCCAACCGACAGGGGGCTATGGCTACACCTTC. It codes for CTSSQPTGGYGYTF.

The chain carries TRBV19 and TRBJ2-1; TRBD2 is a possible D gene (5 bases). Germline V CDR1 and CDR2: LNHDA, SQIVND (reference sequence). Between the trimmed V and J ends, which lost 3 bases and 0 bases, there was a span of 9 bases. CDR3 size: 15 residues. In DNA, the CDR3 is TGTGCCAGTAGTATCGGACTCGCCTCCTACAATGAGCAGTTCTTC. Its protein product is CASSIGLASYNEQFF. The full variable domain, completed using reference TRBV19 and TRBJ2-1, is DGGITQSPKYLFRKEGQNVTLSCEQNLNHDAMYWYRQDPGQGLRLIYYSQIVNDFQKGDIAEGYSVSREKKESFPLTVTSAQKNPTAFYLCASSIGLASYNEQFFGPGTRLTVL.

Details on this clonotype: An end of the junction does not agree with germline; a read error may underlie this. V is TRBV6-5 and J is TRBJ1-5; D is possibly TRBD1 (6 bases). The CDR3 has 15 residues. Per germline, CDR1 MNHEY and CDR2 SVGAGI. This CDR3 is CASSSRGGADQLQHF. DNA of the CDR3: TGTGCCAGCAGTTCACGCGGGGGGGCAGATCAGCTCCAGCATTTT.

The V gene is TRBV3-1, the J gene TRBJ1-5; D gene ambiguous. Between the trimmed V and J ends, which lost 4 bases and 0 bases, there was a span of 7 bases. The germline V gene has CDR1 LGHDT and CDR2 YNNKEL (reference sequence). The CDR3 runs 14 residues. The CDR3 protein is CASSRQHSNQPQHF. DNA for the CDR3: TGTGCCAGCAGCCGCCAGCATAGCAATCAGCCCCAGCATTTT.